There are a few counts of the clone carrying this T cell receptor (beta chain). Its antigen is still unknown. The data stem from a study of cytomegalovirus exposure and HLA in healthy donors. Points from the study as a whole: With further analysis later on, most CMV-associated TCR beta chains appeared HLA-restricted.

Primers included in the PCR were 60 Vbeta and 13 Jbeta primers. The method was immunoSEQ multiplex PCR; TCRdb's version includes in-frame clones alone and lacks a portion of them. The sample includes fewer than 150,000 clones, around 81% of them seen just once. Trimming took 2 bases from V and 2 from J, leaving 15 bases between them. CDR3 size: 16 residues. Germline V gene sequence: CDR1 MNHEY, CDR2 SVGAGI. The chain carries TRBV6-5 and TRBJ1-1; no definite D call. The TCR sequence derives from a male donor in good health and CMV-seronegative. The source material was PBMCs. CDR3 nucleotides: TGTGCCAGCAGTTACAGGAGGGCCGGAGGTAACACTGAAGCTTTCTTT. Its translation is CASSYRRAGGNTEAFF.